The 19 T cell receptor beta chains presented below share a single source sample, sequenced in a study of regulatory dendritic cells for organ transplantation. These receptors lack a known antigen. Allogeneic regulatory or mature dendritic cells were co-cultured for about 5 days with CFSE-labeled sorted T cells at 1:10. Data came from immunoSEQ multiplex PCR; TCRdb stores just in-frame clones and leaves some out. Among about 21,000 clones listed, approximately 83% were seen once. The source material was naive CD4+ T cells from blood cultured with dendritic cells. As to subset: CD45RA+ naive T cells. The receptor set was obtained from a human donor in good health.

V gene TRBV20-1 combines with J gene TRBJ2-1; D remains unclear. V was trimmed by 3 bases and J by 8 bases, leaving 5 bases between them. This CDR3 contains 10 residues. Germline V CDR1 and CDR2: DFQATT, SNEGSKA (reference sequence). This CDR3 is CSASSHEQFF. DNA of the CDR3: TGCAGTGCTAGTTCCCATGAGCAGTTCTTC.

The chain couples TRBV4-3 to TRBJ2-2; possible D gene TRBD1, 6 bases. Trimming pared 4 bases from V and 6 bases from J, leaving 21 bases between. The CDR3 has 17 amino acids. Germline V CDR1 and CDR2: LGHNA, YSLEER. The DNA for the CDR3 is TGCGCCAGCAGCCTAAATCCTCCCGGGACAAAGTCCGGGGAGCTGTTTTTT. Amino acids: CASSLNPPGTKSGELFF.

The V call is TRBV27, the J call TRBJ2-3; D is uncertain. This CDR3 region has 20 residues. V shed 4 bases and J shed 2 bases, with 28 bases lying between them. Germline CDR1 reads MNHEY; CDR2 reads SMNVEV (reference sequence). In nucleotides, the CDR3 is TGTGCCAGCAGTTCCCGGCCCGGGTATCCTTTAAGTTTGAACACAGATACGCAGTATTTT. Protein: CASSSRPGYPLSLNTDTQYF.

The CDR3 DNA sequence: TGTGCCAGCAGTTCCAACAGGGTGAACACTGAAGCTTTCTTT. Protein: CASSSNRVNTEAFF. The V gene is TRBV6-6, the J gene TRBJ1-1; TRBD1 is a possible D gene (6 bases). Germline assignment: CDR1 MNHNY and CDR2 SVGAGI (reference sequence). The CDR3 has 14 residues. Trimming cost V 4 bases and J 0 bases, with 9 bases left between them.

This chain links TRBV28 with TRBJ2-1; 11 bases fit TRBD2. The germline V gene has CDR1 MDHEN and CDR2 SYDVKM. Trimming took 10 bases from V and 1 from J; bases not matched to a gene: 6. The CDR3 sequence is 15 residues long. This CDR3 is CATHLAGGSYNEQFF. CDR3 nucleotide sequence: TGTGCCACCCATTTAGCGGGAGGGTCCTACAATGAGCAGTTCTTC.

A single count supports this clone. The chain joins TRBV5-5 to TRBJ2-2; weak D call: TRBD1 (6 bases). The CDR3 totals 15 residues. Germline V gives CDR1 SGHKS, CDR2 YYEKEE (reference sequence). Trimming cost V 4 bases and J 4 bases, with 14 bases left between them. The CDR3 loop reads CASSIRDTRTGELFF. The DNA for the CDR3 is TGTGCCAGCAGCATCCGGGACACCCGCACCGGGGAGCTGTTTTTT.

V and J are TRBV7-3 and TRBJ1-6; no definite D call. CDR3 length: 12 amino acids. Germline V gene lookup returns CDR1 SGHTA and CDR2 FQGTGA. The V end was cut by 2 bases, the J end by 7 bases, with 3 bases between. CDR3 region: CASSLLNSPLHF. CDR3 coding DNA: TGTGCCAGCAGCTTATTAAATTCACCCCTCCACTTT.

This chain connects TRBV29-1 to TRBJ1-1; no clear D. Trimming removed 4 bases at V and 0 bases at J, with 9 bases between. Germline lookup yields CDR1 SQVTM and CDR2 ANQGSEA. The CDR3 loop spans 13 amino acids. In nucleotides, the CDR3 is TGCAGCGTTGGCGGTATTATGAACACTGAAGCTTTCTTT. Residues: CSVGGIMNTEAFF.

This clone was picked up a small number of times. The gene calls are TRBV15 and TRBJ1-5; 9 positions agree with TRBD1. The CDR3 runs 15 residues. V trimming: 3 bases; J trimming: 7 bases; junction bases outside the gene matches: 7. Germline-derived CDR1 and CDR2 are LNHNV and YYDKDF (reference sequence). In DNA, the CDR3 is TGTGCCACCAGCAGTCCCGGACAGGGGCTACAGCCCCAGCATTTT. Translated, it gives CATSSPGQGLQPQHF.

The J gene is TRBJ1-5, the V gene TRBV6-5; maybe TRBD1 (5 bases). In germline, CDR1 is MNHEY, CDR2 SVGAGI. The CDR3 is 15 residues long. V dropped 6 bases and J dropped 3 bases, with 15 bases sitting between them. CDR3 DNA: TGTGCCAGCAGACCCACGCGACAGCCCAATCAGCCCCAGCATTTT. Its translation: CASRPTRQPNQPQHF.

This chain connects TRBV18 to TRBJ1-4; D gene uncertain. CDR1 and CDR2 from the germline V gene are KGHSH and LQKENI. The CDR3 is made up of 17 amino acids. V shed 2 bases and J shed 7 bases, with 20 bases lying between them. CDR3 DNA sequence: TGTGCCAGCTCACCATCTGTTTGGGGTGATAGAGGTGAAAAACTGTTTTTT. This sequence encodes CASSPSVWGDRGEKLFF.

The chain couples TRBV4-2 to TRBJ1-1, with 7 bases lining up with TRBD1. V was pared by 3 bases and J by 2 bases, with 9 bases of the junction left unmatched. Per germline, CDR1 LGHNA and CDR2 YNFKEQ. The CDR3 contains 16 residues. In DNA, the CDR3 is TGTGCCAGCAGCCACGTAACCGGGACAGCTAACACTGAAGCTTTCTTT. Its translation: CASSHVTGTANTEAFF.

In this sample, this clone turned up once. The chain links TRBV28 to TRBJ1-4; 9 bases agree with TRBD1. Germline CDR1 and CDR2: MDHEN and SYDVKM. The CDR3 loop spans 16 amino acids. The junction had 8 bases not matched to a gene; V was cut back by 2 bases and J by 7 bases. This chain's CDR3 is CASSLTGTGWGEKLFF. DNA for the CDR3: TGTGCCAGCAGTTTAACCGGGACAGGGTGGGGTGAAAAACTGTTTTTT.

Here the CDR3 DNA reads TGTGCCAGCAGCGTAGCTCTTTCTTGGGACAGGGGGTACACCGGGGAGCTGTTTTTT. It codes for CASSVALSWDRGYTGELFF. J is TRBJ2-2 and V is TRBV9; 11 bases are shared with TRBD1. The CDR3 has 19 residues. The V segment lost 0 bases and the J segment 3 bases; nucleotides outside the gene matches: 10. CDR1 and CDR2 (germline): SGDLS, YYNGEE.

V usage is TRBV28 and J usage is TRBJ2-1; 10 bases map to TRBD1. Germline-derived CDR1 and CDR2 are MDHEN and SYDVKM. V shed 4 bases and J 7 bases; nucleotides not matched to a gene: 4. The CDR3 totals 14 residues. The CDR3 protein is CASSSWTGGNEQFF. The CDR3, as DNA: TGTGCCAGCAGTTCTTGGACAGGGGGGAATGAGCAGTTCTTC.

DNA of the CDR3: TGTGCCAGCAGTTCGCCCACTCGGTGGGGTGGCTACACCTTC. It encodes CASSSPTRWGGYTF. This chain connects TRBV28 to TRBJ1-2; D is unclear. Germline V lookup: CDR1 MDHEN, CDR2 SYDVKM. Trimming left V 4 bases short and J 7 bases short, with 16 bases between. The CDR3 has 14 amino acids.

CDR3 in DNA: TGTGCCAGCACGGACGGGACTGCCTACGAGCAGTACTTC. Protein: CASTDGTAYEQYF. J is TRBJ2-7 and V is TRBV6-5; D may be TRBD2 (6 bases). This CDR3 has 13 residues. The ends were cut back, 7 bases at V and 2 bases at J, with 12 bases in the middle. Germline V gene sequence: CDR1 MNHEY, CDR2 SVGAGI.

J is TRBJ1-5 and V is TRBV9; D is unclear. This CDR3 comprises 13 residues. Trimming cost V 8 bases and J 1 base, with 10 bases left between them. CDR1 SGDLS and CDR2 YYNGEE come from the germline V gene. The CDR3 DNA follows: TGTGCCAGTAGTAAGCAGAGCAATCAGCCCCAGCATTTT. Protein: CASSKQSNQPQHF.

The chain employs TRBV11-2 and TRBJ1-1; D unclear. Between the trimmed V and J ends, which lost 1 base and 5 bases, there was a span of 14 bases. This CDR3 comprises 15 residues. Germline CDR1 and CDR2: SGHAT and FQNNGV. CDR3 region: CASSLVRVGKTEAFF. The CDR3 DNA reads as TGTGCCAGCAGCTTAGTGAGGGTGGGGAAGACTGAAGCTTTCTTT.